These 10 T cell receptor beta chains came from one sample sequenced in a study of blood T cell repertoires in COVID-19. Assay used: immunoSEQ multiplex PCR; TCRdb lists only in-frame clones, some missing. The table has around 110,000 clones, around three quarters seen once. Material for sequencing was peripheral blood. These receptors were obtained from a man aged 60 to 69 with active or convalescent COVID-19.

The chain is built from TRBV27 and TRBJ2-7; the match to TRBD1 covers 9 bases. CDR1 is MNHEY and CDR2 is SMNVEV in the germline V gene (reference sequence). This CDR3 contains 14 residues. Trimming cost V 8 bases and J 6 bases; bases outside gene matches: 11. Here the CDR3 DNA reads TGTGCCAGCGGATTACCTAGGACAGGGGCCGAGCAGTACTTC. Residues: CASGLPRTGAEQYF.

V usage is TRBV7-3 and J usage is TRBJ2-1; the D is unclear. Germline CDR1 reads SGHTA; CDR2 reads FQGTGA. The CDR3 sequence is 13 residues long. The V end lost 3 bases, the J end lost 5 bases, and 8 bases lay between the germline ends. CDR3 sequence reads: CASSLSRNNEQFF. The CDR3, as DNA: TGTGCCAGCAGCTTGTCGCGTAACAATGAGCAGTTCTTC.

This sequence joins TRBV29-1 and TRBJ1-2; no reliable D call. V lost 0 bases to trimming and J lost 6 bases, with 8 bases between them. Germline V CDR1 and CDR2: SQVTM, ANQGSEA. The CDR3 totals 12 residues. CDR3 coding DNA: TGCAGCGTTGAAGAGGGCCCCGATGGCTACACCTTC. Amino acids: CSVEEGPDGYTF.

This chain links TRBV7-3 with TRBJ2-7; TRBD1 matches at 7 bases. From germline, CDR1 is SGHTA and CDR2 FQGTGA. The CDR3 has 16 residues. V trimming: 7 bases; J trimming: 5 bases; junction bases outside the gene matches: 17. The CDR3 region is CASIRPTGQVVDEQYF. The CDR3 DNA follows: TGTGCCAGCATCCGTCCCACAGGACAGGTAGTCGACGAGCAGTACTTC. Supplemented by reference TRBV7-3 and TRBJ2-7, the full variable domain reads GAGVSQTPSNKVTEKGKYVELRCDPISGHTALYWYRQSLGQGPEFLIYFQGTGAADDSGLPNDRFFAVRPEGSVSTLKIQRTERGDSAVYLCASIRPTGQVVDEQYFGPGTRLTVT.

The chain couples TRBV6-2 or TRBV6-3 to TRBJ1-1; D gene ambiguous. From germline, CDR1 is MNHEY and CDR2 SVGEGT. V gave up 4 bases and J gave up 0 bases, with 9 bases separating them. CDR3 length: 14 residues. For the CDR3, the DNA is TGTGCCAGCAGTTCCATGTCCATGAACACTGAAGCTTTCTTT. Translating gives CASSSMSMNTEAFF.

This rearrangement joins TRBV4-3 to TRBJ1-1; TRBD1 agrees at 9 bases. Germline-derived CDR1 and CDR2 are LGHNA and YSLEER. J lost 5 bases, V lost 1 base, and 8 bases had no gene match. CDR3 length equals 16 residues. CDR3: CASSQVLQGAGTEAFF. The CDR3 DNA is TGCGCCAGCAGCCAAGTATTACAGGGGGCAGGGACTGAAGCTTTCTTT.

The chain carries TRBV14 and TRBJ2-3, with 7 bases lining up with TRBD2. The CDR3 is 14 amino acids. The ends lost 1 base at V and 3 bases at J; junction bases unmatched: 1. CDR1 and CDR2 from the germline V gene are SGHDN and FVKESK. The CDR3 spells CASSQAGGTDTQYF. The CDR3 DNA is TGTGCCAGCAGCCAAGCGGGAGGAACAGATACGCAGTATTTT.

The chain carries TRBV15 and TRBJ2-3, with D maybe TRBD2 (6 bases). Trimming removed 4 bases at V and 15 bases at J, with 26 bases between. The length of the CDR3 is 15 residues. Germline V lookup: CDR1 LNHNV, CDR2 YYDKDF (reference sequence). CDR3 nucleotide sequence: TGTGCCACCAGCATTAGGAGGGACCTATTGAGCGAGTACTATTTT. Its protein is CATSIRRDLLSEYYF.

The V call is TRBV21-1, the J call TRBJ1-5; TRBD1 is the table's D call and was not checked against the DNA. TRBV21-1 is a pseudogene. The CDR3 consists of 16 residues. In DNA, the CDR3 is TGTGCCAGCTCGAGCGAGGGGGCGACCCCCAATCAGCCCCAGCATTTT. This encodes CASSSEGATPNQPQHF.

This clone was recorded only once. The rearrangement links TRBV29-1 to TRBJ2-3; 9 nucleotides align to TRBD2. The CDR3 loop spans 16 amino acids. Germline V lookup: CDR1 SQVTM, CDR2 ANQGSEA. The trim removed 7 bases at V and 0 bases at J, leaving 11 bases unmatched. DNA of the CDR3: TGCAGCGGGCAGGGACTAGCAGACACTAGCACAGATACGCAGTATTTT. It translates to CSGQGLADTSTDTQYF.